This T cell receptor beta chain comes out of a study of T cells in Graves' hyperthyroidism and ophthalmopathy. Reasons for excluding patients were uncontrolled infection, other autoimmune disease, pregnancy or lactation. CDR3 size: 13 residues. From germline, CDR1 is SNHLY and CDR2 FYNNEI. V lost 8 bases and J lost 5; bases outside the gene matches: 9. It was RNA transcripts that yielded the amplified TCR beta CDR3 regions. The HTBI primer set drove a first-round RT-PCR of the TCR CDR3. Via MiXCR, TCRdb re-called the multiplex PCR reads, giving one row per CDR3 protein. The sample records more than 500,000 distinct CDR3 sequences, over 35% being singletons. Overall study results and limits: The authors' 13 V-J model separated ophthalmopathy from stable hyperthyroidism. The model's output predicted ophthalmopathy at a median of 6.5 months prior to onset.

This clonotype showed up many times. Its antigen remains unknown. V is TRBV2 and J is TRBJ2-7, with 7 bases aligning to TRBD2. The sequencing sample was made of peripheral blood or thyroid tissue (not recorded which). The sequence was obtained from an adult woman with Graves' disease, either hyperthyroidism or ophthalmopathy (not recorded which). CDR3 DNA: TGTGCCAGCGCGAGACTAGCTCTCGACGAGCAGTACTTC. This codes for CASARLALDEQYF.